This T cell receptor (beta chain) was recorded in a study of T cells in Graves' hyperthyroidism and ophthalmopathy. RNA transcripts were the template for amplifying TCR beta CDR3 regions. First-round RT-PCR targeting the TCR CDR3 was performed with the HTBI primer set. TCRdb fed the multiplex PCR reads into MiXCR, producing one record per CDR3 protein. The sample includes fewer than 650,000 distinct CDR3 sequences, roughly 15% of them seen just once. The germline V gene encodes CDR1 MDHEN and CDR2 SYDVKM. The CDR3 is 17 amino acids. This clonotype was observed a handful of times. A read error is possible here, since a much larger clone lies one base away.

The chain is built from TRBV28 and TRBJ1-2, with D possibly TRBD1 on 5 matching bases. Sequencing used blood. The clonotype comes from a woman aged 40-49 years with Graves' ophthalmopathy. In nucleotides, the CDR3 is TGTCCCAGCAGTCCCATACGGGGAGGGGAGGCTAACTATGGCTACACCTTC. Translated: CPSSPIRGGEANYGYTF.